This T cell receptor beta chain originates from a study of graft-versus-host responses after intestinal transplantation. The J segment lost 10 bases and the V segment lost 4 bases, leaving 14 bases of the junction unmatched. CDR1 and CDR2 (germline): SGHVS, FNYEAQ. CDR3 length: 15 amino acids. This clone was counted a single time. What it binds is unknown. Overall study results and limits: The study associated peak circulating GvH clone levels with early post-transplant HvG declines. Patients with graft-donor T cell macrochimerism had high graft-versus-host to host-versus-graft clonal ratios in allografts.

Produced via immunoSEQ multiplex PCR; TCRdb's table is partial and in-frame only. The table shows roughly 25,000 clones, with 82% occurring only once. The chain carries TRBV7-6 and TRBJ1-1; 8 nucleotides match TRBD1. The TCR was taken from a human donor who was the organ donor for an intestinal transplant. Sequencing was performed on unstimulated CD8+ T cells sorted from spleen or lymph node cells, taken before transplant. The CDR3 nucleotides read TGTGCCAGCAGCTCTCCCGGGACAGGAAACTGGGGAGCTTTCTTT. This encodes CASSSPGTGNWGAFF.